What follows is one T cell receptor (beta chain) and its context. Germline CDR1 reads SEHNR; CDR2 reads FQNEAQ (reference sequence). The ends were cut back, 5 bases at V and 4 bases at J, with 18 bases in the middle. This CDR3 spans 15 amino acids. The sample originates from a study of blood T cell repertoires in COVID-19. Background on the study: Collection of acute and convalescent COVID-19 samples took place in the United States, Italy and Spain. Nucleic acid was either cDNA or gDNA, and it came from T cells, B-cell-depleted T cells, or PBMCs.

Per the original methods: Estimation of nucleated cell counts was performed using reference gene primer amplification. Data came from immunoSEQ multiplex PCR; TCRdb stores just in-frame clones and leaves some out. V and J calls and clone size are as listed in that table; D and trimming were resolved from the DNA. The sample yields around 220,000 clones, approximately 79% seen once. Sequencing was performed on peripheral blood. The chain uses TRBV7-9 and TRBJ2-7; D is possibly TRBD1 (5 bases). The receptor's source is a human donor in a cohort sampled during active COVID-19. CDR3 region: CASSRLGDRTYEQYF. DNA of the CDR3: TGTGCCAGCAGCAGACTTGGAGATCGGACATACGAGCAGTACTTC.